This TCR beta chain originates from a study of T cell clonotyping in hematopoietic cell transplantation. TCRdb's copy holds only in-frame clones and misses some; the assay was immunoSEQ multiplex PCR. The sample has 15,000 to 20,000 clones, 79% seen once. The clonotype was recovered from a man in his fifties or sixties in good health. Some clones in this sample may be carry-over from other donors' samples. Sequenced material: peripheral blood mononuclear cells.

The CDR3 coding sequence is TGTGCCAGCAGCCCAGCGGGGGCGATTCGTGGCTACACCTTC. This gives the protein CASSPAGAIRGYTF. The rearrangement links TRBV27 to TRBJ1-2, with D possibly matching TRBD1 (6 bases). V lost 6 bases and J lost 7, with 18 bases in between. Germline lookup yields CDR1 MNHEY and CDR2 SMNVEV (reference sequence). The CDR3 has 14 residues.